The entry below describes one T cell receptor (beta chain). This sample is part of a study of blood T cell repertoires in COVID-19. Looking at the study overall: T cells, B-cell-depleted T cells, or PBMCs provided the cDNA or gDNA that served as material.

V lost 5 bases, J lost 3 bases, and 15 bases lay in between. CDR1 is LNHDA and CDR2 is SQIVND in the germline V gene (reference sequence). This CDR3 region has 15 residues. Sequenced by immunoSEQ multiplex PCR; TCRdb stores in-frame clones only, minus some. The profile shows fewer than 150,000 clones, approximately 80% of them singletons. Exposed volunteers were people who met a COVID-19 case within 2 weeks before study entry. Sequencing was carried out using PBMCs or T cells enriched from blood (not recorded which). This clonotype was sampled from a woman in her late teens or twenties who had been exposed to COVID-19. V usage is TRBV19 and J usage is TRBJ2-3; perhaps TRBD1 as D (7 bases). The CDR3 here is CASSGGTAGTDTQYF. For the CDR3, the DNA is TGTGCCAGTAGTGGCGGGACAGCAGGGACAGATACGCAGTATTTT.